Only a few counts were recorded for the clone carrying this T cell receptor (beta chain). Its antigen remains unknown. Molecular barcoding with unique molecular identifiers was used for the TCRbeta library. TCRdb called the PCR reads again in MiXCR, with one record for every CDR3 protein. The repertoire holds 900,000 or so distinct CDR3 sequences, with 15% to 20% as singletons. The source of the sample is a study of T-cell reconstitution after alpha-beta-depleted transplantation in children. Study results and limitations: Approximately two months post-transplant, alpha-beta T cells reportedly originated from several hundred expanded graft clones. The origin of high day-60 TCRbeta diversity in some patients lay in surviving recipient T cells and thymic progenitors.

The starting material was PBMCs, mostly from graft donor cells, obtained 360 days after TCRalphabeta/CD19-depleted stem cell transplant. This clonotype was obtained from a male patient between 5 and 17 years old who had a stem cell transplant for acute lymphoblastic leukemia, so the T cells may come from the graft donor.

The CDR3 DNA follows: TGTGCCAGCAGTTTCCTTCCGGCCTCAACCGGGGAGCAGTACTTC. The encoded protein is CASSFLPASTGEQYF. The chain employs TRBV12-3 or TRBV12-4 and TRBJ2-7; D gene ambiguous. This CDR3 has 15 amino acids. V dropped 3 bases and J dropped 7 bases, with 19 bases sitting between them.